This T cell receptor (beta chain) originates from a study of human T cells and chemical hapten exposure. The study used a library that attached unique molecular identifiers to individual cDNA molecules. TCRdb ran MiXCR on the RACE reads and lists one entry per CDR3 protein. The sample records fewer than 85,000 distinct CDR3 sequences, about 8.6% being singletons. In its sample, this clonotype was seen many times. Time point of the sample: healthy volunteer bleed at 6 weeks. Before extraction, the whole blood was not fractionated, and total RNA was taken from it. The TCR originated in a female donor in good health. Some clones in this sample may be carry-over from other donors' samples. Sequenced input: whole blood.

The CDR3 reads CASSPQASGYNEQFF. CDR3 DNA: TGTGCCAGCAGCCCCCAGGCTAGCGGATACAATGAGCAGTTCTTC. The chain combines TRBV3-1 with TRBJ2-1, with 7 nucleotides matching TRBD2. After removal of 4 bases from V and 4 bases from J, the junction contained 7 bases not matched to a gene. Germline CDR1 is LGHDT and CDR2 is YNNKEL (reference sequence). CDR3 size: 15 residues.